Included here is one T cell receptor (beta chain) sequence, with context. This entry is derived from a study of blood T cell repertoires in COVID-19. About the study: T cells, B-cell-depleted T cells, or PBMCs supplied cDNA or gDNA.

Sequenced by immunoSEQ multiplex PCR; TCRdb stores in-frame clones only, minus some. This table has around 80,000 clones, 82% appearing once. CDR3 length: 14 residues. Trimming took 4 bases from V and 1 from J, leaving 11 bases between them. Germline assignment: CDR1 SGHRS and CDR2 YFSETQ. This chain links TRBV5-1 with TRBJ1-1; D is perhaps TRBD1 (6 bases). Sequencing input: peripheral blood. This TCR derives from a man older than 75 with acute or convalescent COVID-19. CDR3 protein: CASSEQGPNTEAFF. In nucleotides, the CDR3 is TGCGCCAGCAGCGAACAGGGTCCGAACACTGAAGCTTTCTTT.